Below are 11 T cell receptor beta chains sequenced from a single sample in a study of cytomegalovirus exposure and HLA in healthy donors (dated by TCRdb to about 2017). The method was the immunoSEQ multiplex PCR assay. For the multiplex PCR, a mixture combining 60 forward primers for TCR Vbeta segments and 13 reverse primers for TCR Jbeta segments was used. The table was pulled from immuneACCESS by TCRdb, which kept in-frame rearrangements only. Such tables lose some clones; where checked, under half of the loss comes from unresolved V genes, and the rest has no known cause. The sample includes 90,000 to 120,000 clones, with around 67% observed a single time. The ten biggest clones cover approximately 15% of the sample. Sample: PBMCs. The receptors here all came from a woman aged 40 to 50 in good health and CMV-seropositive.

J is TRBJ2-7 and V is TRBV7-3; D gene uncertain. The CDR3 has 13 residues. Germline V gene lookup returns CDR1 SGHTA and CDR2 FQGTGA. V was pared by 2 bases and J by 5 bases, with 10 bases between. CDR3 loop: CASSLGPTDEQYF. The DNA for the CDR3 is TGTGCCAGCAGCTTAGGCCCCACAGACGAGCAGTACTTC.

V usage is TRBV29-1 and J usage is TRBJ1-1, with unresolved D. The germline V gene encodes CDR1 SQVTM and CDR2 ANQGSEA. With 6 bases removed from V and 0 bases from J, the gap between germline ends came to 8 bases. This CDR3 region has 12 residues. CDR3 amino acids: CSVSPMNTEAFF. The CDR3 DNA follows: TGCAGCGTGAGCCCCATGAACACTGAAGCTTTCTTT.

The chain carries TRBV5-4 and TRBJ2-3; 8 bases fit TRBD1. The V gene end was trimmed by 1 base and the J gene end by 3 bases; junction bases not matched to a gene: 1. CDR3 length equals 14 residues. Germline CDR1 is SGHNT and CDR2 is YYREEE (reference sequence). The CDR3 sequence: CASSLQGATDTQYF. CDR3 coding DNA: TGTGCCAGCAGCTTGCAGGGGGCAACAGATACGCAGTATTTT.

This clone was observed a few times. The chain has TRBV7-9 and TRBJ2-7, with 13 nucleotides matching TRBD2. CDR1 and CDR2 (germline): SEHNR, FQNEAQ (reference sequence). The ends lost 5 bases at V and 3 bases at J; junction bases unmatched: 10. This CDR3 region has 17 residues. CDR3 protein: CASSPTLGTSGNYEQYF. The CDR3 nucleotides are TGTGCCAGCAGCCCCACCCTAGGGACTAGCGGGAACTACGAGCAGTACTTC.

This clone was recorded only once. The chain recombines TRBV7-8 with TRBJ2-2; no clear D gene. The V end lost 1 base, the J end lost 7 bases, and 10 bases lay between the germline ends. This CDR3 comprises 14 residues. In germline, CDR1 is SGHVS, CDR2 FQNEAQ. DNA of the CDR3: TGTGCCAGCAGCTTAGGAAAGTCACACGGGGAGCTGTTTTTT. Amino acids: CASSLGKSHGELFF.

This clone has only a few counts. The CDR3: CASSYSARDFEQYF. Here the CDR3 DNA reads TGTGCCAGCAGTTACTCCGCCAGGGACTTTGAGCAGTACTTC. This chain joins TRBV6-5 and TRBJ2-7, with D possibly matching TRBD2 (6 bases). Germline CDR1 is MNHEY and CDR2 is SVGAGI. This CDR3 has 14 residues. V lost 0 bases, J lost 7 bases, and 13 bases lay in between.

This chain links TRBV4-3 with TRBJ1-5; no definite D call. Between the trimmed V and J ends, which lost 0 bases and 4 bases, there was a span of 7 bases. CDR3 length: 14 amino acids. The germline V gene has CDR1 LGHNA and CDR2 YSLEER. In nucleotides, the CDR3 is TGCGCCAGCAGCCAAGATTGGCCTAATCAGCCCCAGCATTTT. Translation: CASSQDWPNQPQHF.

This clone occurred a few times. This sequence joins TRBV5-5 and TRBJ2-5, with 9 bases matching TRBD2. V shed 0 bases, J shed 4 bases, and the junction held 7 bases outside the gene matches. The germline V gene has CDR1 SGHKS and CDR2 YYEKEE (reference sequence). The CDR3 is 16 residues long. The CDR3 sequence: CASSLVELAGVETQYF. The CDR3 bases are TGTGCCAGCAGCTTGGTCGAGTTAGCGGGGGTAGAGACCCAGTACTTC. The whole variable domain, filled in from reference TRBV5-5 and TRBJ2-5, reads DAGVTQSPTHLIKTRGQQVTLRCSPISGHKSVSWYQQVLGQGPQFIFQYYEKEERGRGNFPDRFSARQFPNYSSELNVNALLLGDSALYLCASSLVELAGVETQYFGPGTRLLVL.

J is TRBJ1-3 and V is TRBV30; D is undetermined. From germline, CDR1 is GTSNPN and CDR2 SVGIG (reference sequence). The V end lost 3 bases, the J end lost 3 bases, and 6 bases lay between the germline ends. The CDR3 is 12 residues long. CDR3 amino acids: CAWRSGGNTIYF. The CDR3, as DNA: TGTGCCTGGAGGTCGGGTGGAAACACCATATATTTT. The whole variable domain, remainder taken from reference TRBV30 and TRBJ1-3, is SQTIHQWPATLVQPVGSPLSLECTVEGTSNPNLYWYRQAAGRGLQLLFYSVGIGQISSEVPQNLSASRPQDRQFILSSKKLLLSDSGFYLCAWRSGGNTIYFGEGSWLTVV.

The rearrangement joins TRBV5-1 to TRBJ2-3, with no clear D. The V end was cut by 4 bases, the J end by 3 bases, with 12 bases between. Germline V lookup: CDR1 SGHRS, CDR2 YFSETQ. The CDR3 totals 14 residues. CDR3 nucleotide sequence: TGCGCCAGCAGCCCCTTGCGCGCGACAGATACGCAGTATTTT. It encodes CASSPLRATDTQYF.

The chain joins TRBV6-6 to TRBJ2-7; 8 nucleotides align to TRBD2. This CDR3 has 14 amino acids. Germline assignment: CDR1 MNHNY and CDR2 SVGAGI (reference sequence). Germline trimming cut 5 bases from V and 0 bases from J; bases unmatched to any gene: 3. CDR3: CASSQGTSSYEQYF. The CDR3 bases are TGTGCCAGCAGTCAAGGGACTAGCTCCTACGAGCAGTACTTC.